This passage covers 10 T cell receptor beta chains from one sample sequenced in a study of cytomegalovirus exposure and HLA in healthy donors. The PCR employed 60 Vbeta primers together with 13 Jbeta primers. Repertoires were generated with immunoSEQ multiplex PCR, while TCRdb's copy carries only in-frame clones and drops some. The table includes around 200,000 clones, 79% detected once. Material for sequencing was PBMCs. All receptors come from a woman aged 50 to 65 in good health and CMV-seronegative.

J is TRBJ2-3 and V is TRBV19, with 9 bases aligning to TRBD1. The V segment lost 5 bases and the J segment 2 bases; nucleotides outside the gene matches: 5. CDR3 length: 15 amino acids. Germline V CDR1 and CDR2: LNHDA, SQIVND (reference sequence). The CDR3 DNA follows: TGTGCCAGTAGTGCGGGACAGGGTTTCACAGATACGCAGTATTTT. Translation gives CASSAGQGFTDTQYF.

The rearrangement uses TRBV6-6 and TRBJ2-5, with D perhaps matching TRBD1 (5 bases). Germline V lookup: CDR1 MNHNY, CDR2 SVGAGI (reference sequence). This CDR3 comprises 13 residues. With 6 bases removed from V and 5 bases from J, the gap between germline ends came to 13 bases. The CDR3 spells CASSITGPETQYF. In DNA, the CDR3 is TGTGCCAGCAGCATAACAGGACCCGAGACCCAGTACTTC.

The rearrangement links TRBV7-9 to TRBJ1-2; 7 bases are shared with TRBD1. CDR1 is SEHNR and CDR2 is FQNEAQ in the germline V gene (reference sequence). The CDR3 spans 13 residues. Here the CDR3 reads CSGDSGTNYGYTF. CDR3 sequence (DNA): TGTTCCGGGGACAGTGGGACAAACTATGGCTACACCTTC. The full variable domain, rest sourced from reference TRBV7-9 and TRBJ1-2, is DTGVSQNPRHKITKRGQNVTFRCDPISEHNRLYWYRQTLGQGPEFLTYFQNEAQLEKSRLLSDRFSAERPKGSFSTLEIQRTEQGDSAMYLCSGDSGTNYGYTFGSGTRLTVV.

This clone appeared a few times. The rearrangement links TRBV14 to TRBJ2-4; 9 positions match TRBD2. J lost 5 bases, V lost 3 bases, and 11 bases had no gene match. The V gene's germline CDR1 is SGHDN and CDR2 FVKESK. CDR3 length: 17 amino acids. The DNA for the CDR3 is TGTGCCAGCAGCCATCTAGGGGTAGCGGGGGAGGAAAACATTCAGTACTTC. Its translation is CASSHLGVAGEENIQYF. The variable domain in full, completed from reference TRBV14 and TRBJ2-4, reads EAGVTQFPSHSVIEKGQTVTLRCDPISGHDNLYWYRRVMGKEIKFLLHFVKESKQDESGMPNNRFLAERTGGTYSTLKVQPAELEDSGVYFCASSHLGVAGEENIQYFGAGTRLSVL.

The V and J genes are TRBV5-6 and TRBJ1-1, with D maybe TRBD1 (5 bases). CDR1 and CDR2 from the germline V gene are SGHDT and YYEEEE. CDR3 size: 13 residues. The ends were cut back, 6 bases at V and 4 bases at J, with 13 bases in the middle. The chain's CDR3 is CASNQGVGTEAFF. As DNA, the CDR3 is TGTGCCAGCAACCAGGGTGTTGGCACTGAAGCTTTCTTT.

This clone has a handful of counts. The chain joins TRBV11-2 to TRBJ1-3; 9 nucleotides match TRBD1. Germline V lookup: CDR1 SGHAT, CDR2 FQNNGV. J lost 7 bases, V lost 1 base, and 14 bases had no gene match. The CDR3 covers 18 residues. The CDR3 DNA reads TGTGCCAGCAGCTTAGGATCTATAGGGACAGGGTTCGGCAACACCATATATTTT. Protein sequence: CASSLGSIGTGFGNTIYF.

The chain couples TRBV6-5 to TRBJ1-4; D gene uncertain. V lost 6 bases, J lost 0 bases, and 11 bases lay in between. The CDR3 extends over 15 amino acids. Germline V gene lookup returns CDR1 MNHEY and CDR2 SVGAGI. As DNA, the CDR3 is TGTGCCAGCAGGGAGACGGTAGCAACTAATGAAAAACTGTTTTTT. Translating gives CASRETVATNEKLFF.

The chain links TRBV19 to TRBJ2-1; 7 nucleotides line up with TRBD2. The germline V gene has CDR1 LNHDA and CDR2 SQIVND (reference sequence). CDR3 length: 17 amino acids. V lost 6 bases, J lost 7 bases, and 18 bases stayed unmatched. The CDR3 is CASRPGGSRYVRNEQFF. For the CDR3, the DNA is TGTGCCAGTAGGCCGGGCGGGAGTCGGTATGTTAGGAATGAGCAGTTCTTC.

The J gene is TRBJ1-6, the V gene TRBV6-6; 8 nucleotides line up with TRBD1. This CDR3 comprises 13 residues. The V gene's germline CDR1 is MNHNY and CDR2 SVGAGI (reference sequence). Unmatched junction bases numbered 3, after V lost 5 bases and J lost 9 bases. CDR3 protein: CASSRDRRSPLHF. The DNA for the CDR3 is TGTGCCAGCAGTAGGGACAGGCGTTCACCCCTCCACTTT.

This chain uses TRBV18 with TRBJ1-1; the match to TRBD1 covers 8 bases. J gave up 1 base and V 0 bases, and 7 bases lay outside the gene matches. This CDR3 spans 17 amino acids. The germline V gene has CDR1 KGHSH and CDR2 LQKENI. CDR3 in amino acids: CASSPPDRGRRNTEAFF. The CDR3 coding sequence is TGTGCCAGCTCACCACCCGACAGGGGCCGACGGAACACTGAAGCTTTCTTT.